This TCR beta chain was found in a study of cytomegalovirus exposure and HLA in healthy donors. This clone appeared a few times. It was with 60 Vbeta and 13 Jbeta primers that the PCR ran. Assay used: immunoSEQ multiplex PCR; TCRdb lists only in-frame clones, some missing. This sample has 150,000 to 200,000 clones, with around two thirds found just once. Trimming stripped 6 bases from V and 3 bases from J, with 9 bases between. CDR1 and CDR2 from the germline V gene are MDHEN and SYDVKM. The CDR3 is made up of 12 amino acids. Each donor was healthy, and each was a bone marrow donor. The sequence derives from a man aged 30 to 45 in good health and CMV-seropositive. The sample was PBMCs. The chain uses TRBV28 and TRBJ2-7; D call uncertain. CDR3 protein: CASSLPGYEQYF. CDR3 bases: TGTGCCAGCAGCCTGCCAGGCTACGAGCAGTACTTC.